This T cell receptor (beta chain) was observed in a study of blood T cell repertoires in COVID-19. Turning to the study itself: The samples span acute and convalescent COVID-19 from the United States, Italy and Spain. PBMCs, B-cell-depleted T cells, or T cells provided the cDNA or gDNA that made up the material.

In the authors' methods: How many nucleated cells were present was estimated from reference gene primer amplification. TCRdb keeps only in-frame clones here, not all; method: immunoSEQ multiplex PCR. That table is the source of V, J and clone size, and D and trimming were worked out from the DNA. The sample shows 150,000 to 200,000 clones, roughly 86% of them seen only once. The V and J ends lost 6 bases and 2 bases, in that order; junction bases with no gene match: 8. Germline CDR1 is MNHEY and CDR2 is SVGAGI. There are 15 residues in the CDR3. Material: peripheral blood. V usage is TRBV6-5 and J usage is TRBJ1-1; 8 nucleotides line up with TRBD1. This sequence was found in a woman aged 80 or older in a cohort sampled during active or convalescent COVID-19. In nucleotides, the CDR3 is TGTGCCAGCAGGGGAATTGGACAGGGAAACACTGAAGCTTTCTTT. It yields the protein CASRGIGQGNTEAFF.